This T cell receptor (beta chain) was recovered during a study of PD-L1 blockade in urothelial cancer. The overall study: It was in the mid-2010s that patients started atezolizumab at 1,200 mg intravenously every 3 weeks.

The V and J ends lost 2 bases and 8 bases respectively, with 17 bases between them. This CDR3 comprises 15 residues. Germline CDR1 is SGDLS and CDR2 is YYNGEE. Stated time point: pretreatment peripheral blood. Patients each gave 1 to 8 samples, pretreatment and on-treatment. Sequencing used immunoSEQ multiplex PCR; TCRdb keeps in-frame clones, though not all of them. The repertoire consists of approximately 50,000 clones, with 84% occurring once and the leading ten covering 3% to 4%. Sequenced material: PBMCs, taken around atezolizumab (anti-PD-L1) treatment. The genes are TRBV9 and TRBJ2-1, with D perhaps TRBD2 (5 bases). The TCR comes from an older man with urothelial cancer. The CDR3 nucleotides are TGTGCCAGCAGCGTCATACGGAGTAGCGTCGATGAGCAGTTCTTC. The encoded protein is CASSVIRSSVDEQFF.